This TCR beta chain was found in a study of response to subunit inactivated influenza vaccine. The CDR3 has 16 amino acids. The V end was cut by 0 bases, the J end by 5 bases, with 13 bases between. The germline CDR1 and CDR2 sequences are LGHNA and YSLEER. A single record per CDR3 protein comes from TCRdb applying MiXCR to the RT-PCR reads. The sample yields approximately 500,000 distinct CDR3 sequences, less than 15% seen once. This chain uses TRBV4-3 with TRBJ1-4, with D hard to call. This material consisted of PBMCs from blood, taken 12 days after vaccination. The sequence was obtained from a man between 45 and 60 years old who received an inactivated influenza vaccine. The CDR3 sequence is CASSQDSQRLNEKLFF. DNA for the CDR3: TGCGCCAGCAGCCAAGATTCACAGAGATTAAATGAAAAACTGTTTTTT.